This T cell receptor (beta chain) was retrieved from a study of beta chain features in type 1 diabetes. As for the study in general: The study found patients and healthy donors alike in age, gender and cell yields. Overall study results and limits: Significant though moderate, a shortening of TCRB CDR3s appeared in all four CD4+ subsets of Type 1 diabetes patients.

The V gene lost 2 bases and the J gene lost 2 bases, with 9 bases spanning the gap. This CDR3 is built from 14 residues. The germline V gene has CDR1 MNHEY and CDR2 SVGAGI. Every donor provided one heparinised blood draw, which averaged around 110 mL. Researchers reported sorting CD4+ naive, central memory, regulatory and stem cell-like memory cells via CD45RO/CCR7/CD25/CD127/CD95/CD27. Of note for this clone: The antigen is undetermined.

The study reverse transcribed the entire isolated RNA, so it sequenced expressed TCRB transcripts. Libraries were prepared by immunoSEQ multiplex PCR; TCRdb keeps only in-frame clonotypes and omits some of them. The table shows a few hundred thousand clones, with around 14% occurring only once. The gene calls are TRBV6-5 and TRBJ2-5; D uncertain. The TCR originated in a man aged 25-45 years in good health. The sequenced sample was naive CD4+ T cells from blood. For the CDR3, the DNA is TGTGCCAGCAGTTACGATCATACTCAAGAGACCCAGTACTTC. Its protein product is CASSYDHTQETQYF.